This T cell receptor beta chain was documented in a study of CD8 T cells in Susac syndrome. In the case of this clonotype: Its target is not known.

Patients with Susac syndrome met diagnostic criteria defined recently for definite or probable disease. Negative isolation was applied to CD8+ and CD4+ T cells, and FACS enrichment was applied to TEMRA cells. The germline V gene has CDR1 GTSNPN and CDR2 SVGIG (reference sequence). The CDR3 has 15 residues. The V end was cut by 1 base, the J end by 4 bases, with 15 bases between. Findings of the study overall: Individuals included in the TCR sequencing and HLA analysis were acknowledged by the study to be relatively few in number.

With random hexamers, 0.5 to 1 ug RNA was reverse transcribed. A multiplex approach, immunoSEQ multiplex PCR, amplified TCR beta CDR3 across 54 Vbeta and 13 Jbeta. TCRdb re-called the immunoSEQ multiplex PCR reads with MiXCR, one entry per CDR3 protein. Of about 140,000 distinct CDR3 sequences detected, approximately 95% appear once; the ten largest clones hold 0.14%. The rearrangement uses TRBV30 and TRBJ2-3; TRBD2 is a possible D gene (6 bases). This clonotype was obtained from a human donor with Susac syndrome. Sequencing used CD4+ T cells from PBMCs. CDR3 coding DNA: TGTGCCTGGAGTGGTGCAAGCTGGGGGGCAGATACGCAGTATTTT. Translated: CAWSGASWGADTQYF.